This paragraph covers one T cell receptor (beta chain) sequence. The data originate from a study of neurological immune-mediated disorders. V shed 6 bases, J shed 7 bases, and the junction held 17 bases outside the gene matches. The length of the CDR3 is 18 residues. TCRdb re-derived calls from the 5' RACE reads in MiXCR, one entry per CDR3 protein. The sample includes about 46,000 distinct CDR3 sequences, 10% of them seen just once. The rearrangement links TRBV12-3 or TRBV12-4 to TRBJ2-2, with 10 bases that match TRBD2. The sample was PBMCs. The source is a man in his sixties or seventies with HTLV-1-associated myelopathy (HAM/TSP). CDR3 amino acids: CASRAVLGLADGGGELFF. The CDR3 DNA follows: TGTGCCAGCAGGGCGGTATTAGGACTAGCGGATGGTGGCGGGGAGCTGTTTTTT.